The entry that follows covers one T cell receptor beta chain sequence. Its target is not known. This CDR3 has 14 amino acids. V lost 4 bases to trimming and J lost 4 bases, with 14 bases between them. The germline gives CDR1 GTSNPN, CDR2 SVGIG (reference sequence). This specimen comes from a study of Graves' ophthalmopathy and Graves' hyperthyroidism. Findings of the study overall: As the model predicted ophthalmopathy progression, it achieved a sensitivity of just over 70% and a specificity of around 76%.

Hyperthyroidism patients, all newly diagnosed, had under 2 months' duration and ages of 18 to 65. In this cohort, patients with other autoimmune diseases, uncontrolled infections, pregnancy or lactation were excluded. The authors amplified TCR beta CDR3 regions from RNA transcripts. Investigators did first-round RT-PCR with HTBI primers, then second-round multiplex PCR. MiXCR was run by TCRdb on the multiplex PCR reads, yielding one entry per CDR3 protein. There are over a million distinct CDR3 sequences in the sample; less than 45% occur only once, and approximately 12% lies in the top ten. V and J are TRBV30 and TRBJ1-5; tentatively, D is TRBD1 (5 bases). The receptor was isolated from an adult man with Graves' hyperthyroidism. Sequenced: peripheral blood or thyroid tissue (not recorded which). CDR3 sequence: CAWKGGGLNQPQHF. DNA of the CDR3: TGTGCCTGGAAGGGTGGGGGTCTTAATCAGCCCCAGCATTTT.